The 4 T cell receptor beta chains in this list originate from one sample, sequenced in a study of human T cells and chemical hapten exposure. TCRdb called the RACE reads again in MiXCR, with one record for every CDR3 protein. The repertoire has tens of thousands of distinct CDR3 sequences, approximately 32% of them found once; the top ten carry about 10%. Time point described: patch test 1, 2 weeks after DPC sensitization. Treatment described: therapeutic diphenylcyclopropenone sensitization with weekly scalp DPC. Sequenced here: whole blood, sampled in connection with sensitization to the hapten diphenylcyclopropenone (DPC). The receptor set was obtained from a man aged 40-55 years with alopecia areata. Some clones in this sample may be carry-over from other donors' samples.

This clonotype was counted between two and nine times. The gene calls are TRBV18 and TRBJ2-3, with D possibly being TRBD1 (7 bases). V lost 6 bases, J lost 1 base, and 11 bases lay in between. Germline V CDR1 and CDR2: KGHSH, LQKENI. This CDR3 comprises 14 residues. The CDR3 region is CASSPRGGTDTQYF. CDR3 nucleotides: TGTGCCAGCTCCCCCAGGGGGGGCACAGATACGCAGTATTTT.

The sample holds a few counts of this clonotype. The chain combines TRBV20-1 with TRBJ1-2; a weak D match, TRBD1 (6 bases). CDR1 and CDR2 from the germline V gene are DFQATT and SNEGSKA (reference sequence). This CDR3 is built from 14 residues. V was shortened by 2 bases and J by 4 bases, with 14 bases between the two germline ends. This CDR3 is CSARRQGQIYGYTF. DNA of the CDR3: TGCAGTGCTAGAAGACAAGGACAGATCTATGGCTACACCTTC.

This clonotype was seen a handful of times. The chain has TRBV14 and TRBJ2-2, with D perhaps matching TRBD2 (5 bases). Trimming took 0 bases from V and 2 from J, leaving 13 bases between them. Germline CDR1 reads SGHDN; CDR2 reads FVKESK. The CDR3 spans 17 residues. Written as DNA, the CDR3 is TGTGCCAGCAGCCAAGATAAGGACTGGCGCAACACCGGGGAGCTGTTTTTT. It codes for CASSQDKDWRNTGELFF.

The sample holds a few counts of this clonotype. V and J are TRBV20-1 and TRBJ2-5, with 7 bases lining up with TRBD2. The CDR3 is 15 residues long. The germline V gene encodes CDR1 DFQATT and CDR2 SNEGSKA (reference sequence). Germline trimming cut 1 base from V and 3 bases from J; bases unmatched to any gene: 8. CDR3 DNA: TGCAGTGCTAGAGTATTTGGGAGGGCCGAAGAGACCCAGTACTTC. This sequence encodes CSARVFGRAEETQYF.